Below are 20 T cell receptor beta chains sequenced from a single sample in a study of T cell responses to AZD1222 COVID-19 vaccine. Assay used: immunoSEQ multiplex PCR; TCRdb lists only in-frame clones, some missing. The data hold some 150,000 clones, with roughly 90% observed a single time. This material consisted of peripheral blood, taken on day 0 of AZD1222 vaccination. These receptors originate from an adult in good health.

The chain links TRBV7-9 to TRBJ1-1; TRBD1 agrees at 9 bases. V was pared by 5 bases and J by 1 base, with 2 bases of the junction left unmatched. Germline loops: CDR1 SEHNR, CDR2 FQNEAQ (reference sequence). This CDR3 contains 14 residues. CDR3 amino acids: CASSPGQGNTEAFF. As DNA, the CDR3 is TGTGCCAGCAGCCCGGGACAGGGGAACACTGAAGCTTTCTTT.

The rearrangement uses TRBV5-4 and TRBJ2-3; the D gene is possibly TRBD2 (6 bases). V gave up 4 bases and J gave up 1 base, with 13 bases separating them. Germline V lookup: CDR1 SGHNT, CDR2 YYREEE (reference sequence). The CDR3 contains 15 residues. For the CDR3, the DNA is TGTGCCAGCAGCCCCGGGGACTGGGGCACAGATACGCAGTATTTT. This encodes CASSPGDWGTDTQYF.

The rearrangement joins TRBV6-2 or TRBV6-3 to TRBJ1-5; D not certain. The CDR3 contains 11 residues. With 2 bases removed from V and 7 bases from J, the gap between germline ends came to 3 bases. The germline CDR1 and CDR2 sequences are MNHEY and SVGEGT. CDR3 nucleotide sequence: TGTGCCAGCAGTTACCCACAGCCCCAGCATTTT. Translated, it gives CASSYPQPQHF.

The CDR3: CASSFRAGESYNEQFF. In nucleotides, the CDR3 is TGTGCCAGCAGCTTTCGAGCGGGTGAATCCTACAATGAGCAGTTCTTC. The V and J genes are TRBV4-2 and TRBJ2-1; D is possibly TRBD2 (6 bases). Germline V gene lookup returns CDR1 LGHNA and CDR2 YNFKEQ. The CDR3 runs to 16 residues. V lost 5 bases and J 1 base, leaving 15 bases between the germline ends.

The chain has TRBV6-5 and TRBJ2-5, with D perhaps matching TRBD1 (5 bases). V dropped 5 bases and J dropped 2 bases, with 12 bases sitting between them. Germline CDR1 is MNHEY and CDR2 is SVGAGI. The CDR3 contains 14 residues. CDR3 coding DNA: TGTGCCAGCAGTCTCCTGACAGCTCAAGAGACCCAGTACTTC. As protein: CASSLLTAQETQYF.

The chain carries TRBV14 and TRBJ1-6; TRBD1 aligns across 8 bases. J gave up 10 bases and V 4 bases, and 12 bases lay outside the gene matches. The V gene's germline CDR1 is SGHDN and CDR2 FVKESK. CDR3 size: 16 residues. The CDR3 nucleotides are TGTGCCAGCAGCCGCACCCCGGACAGGGAAGGGTCACCCCTCCACTTT. Translation gives CASSRTPDREGSPLHF.

The V gene is TRBV27, the J gene TRBJ1-6; D may be TRBD1 (5 bases). This CDR3 comprises 17 residues. V lost 7 bases to trimming and J lost 2 bases, with 18 bases between them. Germline V CDR1 and CDR2: MNHEY, SMNVEV (reference sequence). The DNA of the CDR3 is TGTGCCAGCAATCCCGGCCCCGGAGGGGCCTATAATTCACCCCTCCACTTT. Translated: CASNPGPGGAYNSPLHF.

V and J are TRBV3-1 (or the pseudogene TRBV3-2) and TRBJ1-1, with a weak D call TRBD1 (5 bases). V was clipped by 4 bases and J by 5 bases, with 14 bases between them. In germline, CDR1 is LGHDT, CDR2 YNNKEL (reference sequence). CDR3 size: 14 residues. CDR3: CASSPGPSLTEAFF. The CDR3 DNA is TGTGCCAGCAGCCCGGGACCGTCGTTGACTGAAGCTTTCTTT.

V usage is TRBV19 and J usage is TRBJ1-3; no reliable D call. Per germline, CDR1 LNHDA and CDR2 SQIVND (reference sequence). The CDR3 has 14 residues. The V and J ends lost 5 bases and 4 bases respectively, with 12 bases between them. DNA of the CDR3: TGTGCCAGTAGTCCGTTGGGGTTCGGAAACACCATATATTTT. It codes for CASSPLGFGNTIYF.

The chain recombines TRBV4-3 with TRBJ2-6, with D unclear. Germline-derived CDR1 and CDR2 are LGHNA and YSLEER. V was shortened by 1 base and J by 2 bases, with 9 bases between the two germline ends. The CDR3 is 16 residues long. CDR3 nucleotide sequence: TGCGCCAGCAGCCAAGTGGGTGGAACTGGGGCCAACGTCCTGACTTTC. It encodes CASSQVGGTGANVLTF.

This clone was seen a handful of times. This rearrangement joins TRBV7-2 to TRBJ2-1; 9 nucleotides align to TRBD2. CDR3 length equals 16 residues. Trimming took 2 bases from V and 1 from J; bases not matched to a gene: 3. Germline V lookup: CDR1 SGHTA, CDR2 FQGNSA. CDR3 protein: CASSLMSGGSYNEQFF. The CDR3 region has the DNA TGTGCCAGCAGCTTAATGAGCGGGGGGTCCTACAATGAGCAGTTCTTC.

V and J are TRBV10-3 and TRBJ1-1, with D possibly being TRBD1 (6 bases). Germline V gene sequence: CDR1 ENHRY, CDR2 SYGVKD. CDR3 length: 15 amino acids. Trimming pared 7 bases from V and 1 base from J, leaving 16 bases between. CDR3 nucleotide sequence: TGTGCCATCACCCCGAGGGGGGAATCGAACACTGAAGCTTTCTTT. It encodes CAITPRGESNTEAFF.

The chain uses TRBV4-1 and TRBJ1-2; TRBD1 aligns across 11 bases. The J segment lost 4 bases and the V segment lost 4 bases, leaving 2 bases of the junction unmatched. In germline, CDR1 is MGHRA, CDR2 YSYEKL. This CDR3 spans 14 amino acids. The DNA of the CDR3 is TGCGCCAGCAGCCGGACAGGGGGCGGCTATGGCTACACCTTC. It encodes CASSRTGGGYGYTF.

The chain couples TRBV9 to TRBJ1-1; unclear D gene. The CDR3 consists of 14 residues. Germline V gene data show CDR1 as SGDLS and CDR2 as YYNGEE. Trimming stripped 3 bases from V and 3 bases from J, with 12 bases between. The CDR3 region is CASSAGRRDTEAFF. The CDR3 DNA reads TGTGCCAGCAGCGCCGGCAGGCGGGACACTGAAGCTTTCTTT.

The chain combines TRBV29-1 with TRBJ2-6; TRBD1 aligns across 7 bases. The CDR3 is made up of 17 amino acids. Germline assignment: CDR1 SQVTM and CDR2 ANQGSEA. The V gene end was trimmed by 4 bases and the J gene end by 0 bases; junction bases not matched to a gene: 9. Written as DNA, the CDR3 is TGCAGCGTTGCCAAAGGGACAGCCGGCTCTGGGGCCAACGTCCTGACTTTC. Its translation is CSVAKGTAGSGANVLTF. Full variable domain (rest looked up from reference TRBV29-1 and TRBJ2-6): SAVISQKPSRDICQRGTSLTIQCQVDSQVTMMFWYRQQPGQSLTLIATANQGSEATYESGFVIDKFPISRPNLTFSTLTVSNMSPEDSSIYLCSVAKGTAGSGANVLTFGAGSRLTVL.

The chain uses TRBV23-1 and TRBJ1-5, with D perhaps TRBD1 (5 bases). TRBV23-1 has ORF status, its function being uncertain. Deletions cut 3 bases from V and 3 bases from J, with 12 bases between. The CDR3 length is 15 residues. The CDR3: CASSHPGPYNQPQHF. For the CDR3, the DNA is TGCGCCAGCAGTCACCCGGGACCGTACAATCAGCCCCAGCATTTT.

The chain carries TRBV14 and TRBJ1-4; possible D gene TRBD1, 5 bases. Trimming cost V 5 bases and J 3 bases, with 16 bases left between them. There are 16 residues in the CDR3. Germline CDR1 and CDR2: SGHDN and FVKESK. CDR3 protein: CASSSSVWGPNEKLFF. The CDR3 DNA reads as TGTGCCAGCAGCTCCTCAGTATGGGGACCTAATGAAAAACTGTTTTTT.

This clone was observed once. The chain joins TRBV5-6 to TRBJ2-7; the match to TRBD1 covers 7 bases. J was trimmed by 0 bases and V by 4 bases; bases with no gene match: 19. This CDR3 has 19 residues. Per the germline V gene, CDR1 is SGHDT and CDR2 is YYEEEE. CDR3 sequence: CASSLWGDLQGLPSYEQYF. The CDR3 DNA reads as TGTGCCAGCAGCCTTTGGGGAGATTTACAGGGGCTACCCTCCTACGAGCAGTACTTC. Complete variable domain (other parts from reference TRBV5-6 and TRBJ2-7): DAGVTQSPTHLIKTRGQQVTLRCSPKSGHDTVSWYQQALGQGPQFIFQYYEEEERQRGNFPDRFSGHQFPNYSSELNVNALLLGDSALYLCASSLWGDLQGLPSYEQYFGPGTRLTVT.

This rearrangement joins TRBV4-3 to TRBJ2-7; D not certain. V lost 6 bases and J 2 bases, leaving 11 bases between the germline ends. This CDR3 is built from 13 residues. CDR1 is LGHNA, CDR2 YSLEER, per germline. The CDR3 loop reads CASSQRLTYEQYF. CDR3 nucleotides: TGCGCCAGCAGTCAACGTCTCACCTACGAGCAGTACTTC.

The CDR3 loop reads CASSDSGTGHYTF. As DNA, the CDR3 is TGTGCCAGCAGTGACTCCGGCACAGGGCACTACACCTTC. The chain carries TRBV6-4 and TRBJ1-2, with D perhaps matching TRBD1 (6 bases). The CDR3 has 13 residues. Germline loops: CDR1 MRHNA, CDR2 SNTAGT. Trimming left V 0 bases short and J 10 bases short, with 12 bases between.